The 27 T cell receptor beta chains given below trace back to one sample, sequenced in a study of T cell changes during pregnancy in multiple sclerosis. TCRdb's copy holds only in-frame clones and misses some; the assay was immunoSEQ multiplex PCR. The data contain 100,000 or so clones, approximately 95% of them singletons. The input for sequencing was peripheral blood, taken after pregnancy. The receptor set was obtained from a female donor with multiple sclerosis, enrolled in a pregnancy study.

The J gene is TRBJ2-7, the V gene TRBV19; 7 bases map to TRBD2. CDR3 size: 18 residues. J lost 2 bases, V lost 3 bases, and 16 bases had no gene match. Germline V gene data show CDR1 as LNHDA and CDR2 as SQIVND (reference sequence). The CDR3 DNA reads TGTGCCAGTAGTATGACCACTAGCGCCCAGGCTGGACCCTACGAGCAGTACTTC. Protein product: CASSMTTSAQAGPYEQYF.

CDR3 amino acids: CAWRVLAGGPGEQFF. CDR3 nucleotides: TGTGCCTGGAGAGTTCTAGCGGGAGGGCCCGGTGAGCAGTTCTTC. The rearrangement links TRBV30 to TRBJ2-1, with 12 bases matching TRBD2. In germline, CDR1 is GTSNPN, CDR2 SVGIG (reference sequence). After removal of 3 bases from V and 9 bases from J, the junction contained 9 bases not matched to a gene. The length of the CDR3 is 15 residues.

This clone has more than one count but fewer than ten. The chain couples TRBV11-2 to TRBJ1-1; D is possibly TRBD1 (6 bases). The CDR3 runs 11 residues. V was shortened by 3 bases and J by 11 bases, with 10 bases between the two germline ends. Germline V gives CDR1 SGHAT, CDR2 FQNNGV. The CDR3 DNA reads TGTGCCAGCAGCTTGGGGGCCCTGGCTTTCTTT. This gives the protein CASSLGALAFF. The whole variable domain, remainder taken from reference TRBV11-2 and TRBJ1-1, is EAGVAQSPRYKIIEKRQSVAFWCNPISGHATLYWYQQILGQGPKLLIQFQNNGVVDDSQLPKDRFSAERLKGVDSTLKIQPAKLEDSAVYLCASSLGALAFFGQGTRLTVV.

The CDR3 loop reads CASSQDRGGARAGLAYEQYF. The CDR3 DNA reads as TGCGCCAGCAGCCAAGATCGAGGGGGGGCCCGGGCGGGGTTAGCCTACGAGCAGTACTTC. This sequence joins TRBV4-1 and TRBJ2-7, with D perhaps TRBD2 (7 bases). CDR3 length equals 20 residues. Trimming removed 0 bases from V and 2 bases from J, with 26 bases in between. CDR1 and CDR2 (germline): MGHRA, YSYEKL.

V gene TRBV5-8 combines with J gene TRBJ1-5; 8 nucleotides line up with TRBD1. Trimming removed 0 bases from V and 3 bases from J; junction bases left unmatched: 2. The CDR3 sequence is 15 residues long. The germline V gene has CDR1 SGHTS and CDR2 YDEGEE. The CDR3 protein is CASSLGTGTNQPQHF. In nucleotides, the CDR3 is TGTGCCAGCAGCTTGGGGACAGGGACCAATCAGCCCCAGCATTTT.

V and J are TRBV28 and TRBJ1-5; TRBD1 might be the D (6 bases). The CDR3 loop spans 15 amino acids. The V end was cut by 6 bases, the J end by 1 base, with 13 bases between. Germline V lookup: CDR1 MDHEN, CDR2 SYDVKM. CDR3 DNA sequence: TGTGCCAGCAGCTCGGGGGGGGGCAGCAATCAGCCCCAGCATTTT. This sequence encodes CASSSGGGSNQPQHF.

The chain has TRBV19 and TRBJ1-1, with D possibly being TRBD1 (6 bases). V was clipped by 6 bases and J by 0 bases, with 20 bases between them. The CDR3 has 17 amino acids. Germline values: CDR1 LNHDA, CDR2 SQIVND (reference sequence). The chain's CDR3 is CASSSLRSGGMNTEAFF. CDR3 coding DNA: TGTGCCAGTAGCTCACTCCGCAGCGGGGGCATGAACACTGAAGCTTTCTTT.

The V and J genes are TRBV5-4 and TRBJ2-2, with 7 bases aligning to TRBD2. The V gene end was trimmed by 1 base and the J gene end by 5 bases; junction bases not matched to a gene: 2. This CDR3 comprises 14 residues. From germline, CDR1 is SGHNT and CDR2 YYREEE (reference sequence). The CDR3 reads CASSLKGGTGELFF. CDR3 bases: TGTGCCAGCAGCTTGAAGGGAGGGACCGGGGAGCTGTTTTTT.

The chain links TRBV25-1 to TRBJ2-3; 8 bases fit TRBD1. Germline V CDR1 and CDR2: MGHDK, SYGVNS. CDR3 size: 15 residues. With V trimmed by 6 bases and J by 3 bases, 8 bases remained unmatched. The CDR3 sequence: CASRGAGGGTDTQYF. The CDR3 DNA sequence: TGTGCCAGCAGGGGCGCAGGGGGCGGAACAGATACGCAGTATTTT.

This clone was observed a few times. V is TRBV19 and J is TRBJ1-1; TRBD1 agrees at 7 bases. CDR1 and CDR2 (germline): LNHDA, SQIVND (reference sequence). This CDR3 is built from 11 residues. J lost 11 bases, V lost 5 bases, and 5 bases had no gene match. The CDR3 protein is CASSGPGGAFF. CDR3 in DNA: TGTGCCAGTAGTGGACCAGGGGGGGCTTTCTTT.

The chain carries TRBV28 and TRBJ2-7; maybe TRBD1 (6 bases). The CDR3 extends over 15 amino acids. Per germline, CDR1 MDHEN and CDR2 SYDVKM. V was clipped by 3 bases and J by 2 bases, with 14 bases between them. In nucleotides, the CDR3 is TGTGCCAGCAGTTTCGGGACAAGGGATCCCTACGAGCAGTACTTC. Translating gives CASSFGTRDPYEQYF.

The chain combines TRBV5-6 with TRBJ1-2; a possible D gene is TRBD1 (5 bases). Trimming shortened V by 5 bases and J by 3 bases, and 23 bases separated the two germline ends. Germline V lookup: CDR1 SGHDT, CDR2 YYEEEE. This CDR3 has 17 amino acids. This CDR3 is CASRLWGTVVSHYGYTF. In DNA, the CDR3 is TGTGCCAGCAGGCTTTGGGGCACAGTTGTTTCGCACTATGGCTACACCTTC.

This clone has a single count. The CDR3 nucleotides read TGCGCCAGCAGCTTGTTTAGCGGGAGTATAAACTACGAGCAGTACTTC. Translated, it gives CASSLFSGSINYEQYF. The chain carries TRBV5-1 and TRBJ2-7, with 9 positions matching TRBD2. The CDR3 is 16 amino acids. From germline, CDR1 is SGHRS and CDR2 YFSETQ. V was pared by 1 base and J by 3 bases, with 8 bases of the junction left unmatched.

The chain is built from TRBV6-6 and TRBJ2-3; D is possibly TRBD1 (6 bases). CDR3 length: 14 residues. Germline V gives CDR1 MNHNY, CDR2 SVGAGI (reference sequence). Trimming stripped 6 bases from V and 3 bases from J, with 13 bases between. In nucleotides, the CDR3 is TGTGCCAGCAGCCATCGGACAGATACAGATACGCAGTATTTT. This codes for CASSHRTDTDTQYF.

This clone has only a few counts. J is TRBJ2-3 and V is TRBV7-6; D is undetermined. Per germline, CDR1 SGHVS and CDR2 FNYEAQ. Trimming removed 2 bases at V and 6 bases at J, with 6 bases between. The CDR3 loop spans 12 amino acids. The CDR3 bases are TGTGCCAGCAGCTTAAAGGAGGATACGCAGTATTTT. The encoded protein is CASSLKEDTQYF.

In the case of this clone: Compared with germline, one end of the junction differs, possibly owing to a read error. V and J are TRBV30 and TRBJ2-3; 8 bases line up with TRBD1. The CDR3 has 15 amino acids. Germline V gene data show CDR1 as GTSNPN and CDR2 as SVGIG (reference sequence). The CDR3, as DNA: TGTGCCTGGAGTGTACCCACAGGGGGAACAGGTACGCAGTATTTT. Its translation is CAWSVPTGGTGTQYF.

The CDR3 DNA is TGTGCCAGCTCACCGGGGGGGTTCGAGCAGTACTTC. This gives the protein CASSPGGFEQYF. This chain links TRBV18 with TRBJ2-7; TRBD2 matches 7 bases. J gave up 6 bases and V 3 bases, and 2 bases lay outside the gene matches. The CDR3 spans 12 residues. From germline, CDR1 is KGHSH and CDR2 LQKENI.

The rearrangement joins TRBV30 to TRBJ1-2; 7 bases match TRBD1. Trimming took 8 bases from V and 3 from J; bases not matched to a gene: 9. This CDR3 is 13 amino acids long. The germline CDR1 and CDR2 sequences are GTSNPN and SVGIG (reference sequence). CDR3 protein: CAKRKGTDYGYTF. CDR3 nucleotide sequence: TGTGCCAAGAGAAAGGGGACAGACTATGGCTACACCTTC. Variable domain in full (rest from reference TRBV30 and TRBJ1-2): SQTIHQWPATLVQPVGSPLSLECTVEGTSNPNLYWYRQAAGRGLQLLFYSVGIGQISSEVPQNLSASRPQDRQFILSSKKLLLSDSGFYLCAKRKGTDYGYTFGSGTRLTVV.

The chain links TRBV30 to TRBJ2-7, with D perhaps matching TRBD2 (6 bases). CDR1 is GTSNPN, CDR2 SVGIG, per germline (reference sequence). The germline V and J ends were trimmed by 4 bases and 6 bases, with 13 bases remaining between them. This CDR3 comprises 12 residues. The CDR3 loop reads CAWKRGSAEQYF. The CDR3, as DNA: TGTGCCTGGAAACGGGGGAGCGCCGAGCAGTACTTC.

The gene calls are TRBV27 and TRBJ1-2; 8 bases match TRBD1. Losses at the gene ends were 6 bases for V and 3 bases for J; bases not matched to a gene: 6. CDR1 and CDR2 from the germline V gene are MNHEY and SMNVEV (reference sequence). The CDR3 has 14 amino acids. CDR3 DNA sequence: TGTGCCAGCAGGCGACAGGGGCGCGACTATGGCTACACCTTC. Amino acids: CASRRQGRDYGYTF.

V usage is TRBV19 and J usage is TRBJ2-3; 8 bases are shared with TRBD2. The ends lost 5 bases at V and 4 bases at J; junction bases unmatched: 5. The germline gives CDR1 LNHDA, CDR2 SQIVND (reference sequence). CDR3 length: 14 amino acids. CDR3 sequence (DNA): TGTGCCAGTAGTCCTACGGGAGGGGCAGATACGCAGTATTTT. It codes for CASSPTGGADTQYF. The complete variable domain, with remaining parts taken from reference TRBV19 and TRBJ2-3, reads DGGITQSPKYLFRKEGQNVTLSCEQNLNHDAMYWYRQDPGQGLRLIYYSQIVNDFQKGDIAEGYSVSREKKESFPLTVTSAQKNPTAFYLCASSPTGGADTQYFGPGTRLTVL.

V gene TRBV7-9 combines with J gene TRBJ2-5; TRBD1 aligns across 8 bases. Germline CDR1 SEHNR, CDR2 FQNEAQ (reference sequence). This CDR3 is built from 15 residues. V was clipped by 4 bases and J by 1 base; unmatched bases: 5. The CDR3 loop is CASSYGTGPQETQYF. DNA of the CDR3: TGTGCCAGCAGCTACGGGACAGGACCCCAAGAGACCCAGTACTTC. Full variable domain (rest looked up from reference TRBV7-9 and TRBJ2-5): DTGVSQNPRHKITKRGQNVTFRCDPISEHNRLYWYRQTLGQGPEFLTYFQNEAQLEKSRLLSDRFSAERPKGSFSTLEIQRTEQGDSAMYLCASSYGTGPQETQYFGPGTRLLVL.

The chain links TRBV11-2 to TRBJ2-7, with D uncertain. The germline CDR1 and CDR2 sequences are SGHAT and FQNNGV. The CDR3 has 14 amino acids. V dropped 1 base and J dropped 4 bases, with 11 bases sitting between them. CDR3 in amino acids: CASSLGRGGYEQYF. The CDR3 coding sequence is TGTGCCAGCAGCTTAGGGAGAGGCGGATACGAGCAGTACTTC. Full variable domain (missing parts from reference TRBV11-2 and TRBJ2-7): EAGVAQSPRYKIIEKRQSVAFWCNPISGHATLYWYQQILGQGPKLLIQFQNNGVVDDSQLPKDRFSAERLKGVDSTLKIQPAKLEDSAVYLCASSLGRGGYEQYFGPGTRLTVT.

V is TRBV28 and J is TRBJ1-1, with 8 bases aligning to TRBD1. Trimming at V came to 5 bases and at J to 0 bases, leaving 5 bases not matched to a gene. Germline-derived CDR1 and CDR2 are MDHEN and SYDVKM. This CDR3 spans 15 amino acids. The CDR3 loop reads CASSPPGGLNTEAFF. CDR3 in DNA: TGTGCCAGCAGTCCCCCAGGGGGCCTGAACACTGAAGCTTTCTTT.

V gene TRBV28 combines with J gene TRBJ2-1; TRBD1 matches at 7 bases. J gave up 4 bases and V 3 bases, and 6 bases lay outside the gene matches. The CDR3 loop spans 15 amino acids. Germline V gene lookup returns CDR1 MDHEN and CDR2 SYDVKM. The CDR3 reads CASSFDGTAYNEQFF. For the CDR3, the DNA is TGTGCCAGCAGTTTCGACGGGACAGCTTACAATGAGCAGTTCTTC.

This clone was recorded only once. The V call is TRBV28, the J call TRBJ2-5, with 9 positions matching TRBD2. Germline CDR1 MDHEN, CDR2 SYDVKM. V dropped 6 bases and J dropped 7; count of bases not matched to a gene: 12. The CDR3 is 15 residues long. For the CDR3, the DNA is TGTGCCAGCAGACCTTATAACCTAGCGGGATCGACCCAGTACTTC. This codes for CASRPYNLAGSTQYF.

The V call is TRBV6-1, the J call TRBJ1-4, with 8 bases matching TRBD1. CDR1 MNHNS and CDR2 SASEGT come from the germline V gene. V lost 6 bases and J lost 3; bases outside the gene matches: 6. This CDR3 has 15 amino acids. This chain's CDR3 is CASRAQGASNEKLFF. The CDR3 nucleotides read TGTGCCAGCAGGGCGCAGGGGGCTTCTAATGAAAAACTGTTTTTT.